The 23 T cell receptor beta chains listed next were all sequenced from one sample in a study of T cells in localized non-small cell lung cancer. Profiled with immunoSEQ multiplex PCR; TCRdb holds only in-frame clones, not every one. The repertoire consists of 70,000 to 95,000 clones, with approximately 91% occurring once and the leading ten covering about 4%. This material consisted of PBMCs, taken before any cancer treatment. The receptors originated from a woman aged 40-70 years with stage II squamous cell lung carcinoma.

The genes are TRBV7-8 and TRBJ1-1; maybe TRBD1 (5 bases). CDR3 length equals 14 residues. CDR1 is SGHVS and CDR2 is FQNEAQ in the germline V gene. Deletions cut 3 bases from V and 6 bases from J, with 14 bases between. The CDR3: CASSLPGRSSEAFF. DNA for the CDR3: TGTGCCAGCAGCTTGCCGGGACGGTCGTCTGAAGCTTTCTTT.

This chain uses TRBV7-9 with TRBJ1-1, with 8 bases aligning to TRBD1. V was pared by 1 base and J by 4 bases, with 8 bases of the junction left unmatched. Looked up from germline, CDR1 is SEHNR and CDR2 is FQNEAQ (reference sequence). CDR3 length equals 16 residues. The CDR3 region has the DNA TGTGCCAGCAGCTTAGGCCAGGGGGCCGGAGGCACTGAAGCTTTCTTT. Residues: CASSLGQGAGGTEAFF.

This chain joins TRBV7-2 and TRBJ2-7; D is unclear. The V end lost 4 bases, the J end lost 3 bases, and 13 bases lay between the germline ends. CDR3 length: 14 amino acids. CDR1 SGHTA and CDR2 FQGNSA come from the germline V gene. CDR3 in amino acids: CASSSQSLHYEQYF. The CDR3 nucleotides read TGTGCCAGCAGCTCTCAATCGTTACACTACGAGCAGTACTTC.

The chain combines TRBV11-2 with TRBJ2-2, with 11 bases fitting TRBD2. V was pared by 2 bases and J by 6 bases, with 8 bases of the junction left unmatched. Per germline, CDR1 SGHAT and CDR2 FQNNGV. This CDR3 is built from 17 residues. In nucleotides, the CDR3 is TGTGCCAGCAGCTTAAGTCTAGCGGGGGGTCTACCCGGGGAGCTGTTTTTT. It specifies CASSLSLAGGLPGELFF.

Note on this clone: Germline is not matched at one junction end, which may reflect a read error. This chain links TRBV7-7 with TRBJ2-7; TRBD1 matches at 8 bases. Germline values: CDR1 SSHAT, CDR2 FNYEAQ (reference sequence). The CDR3 extends over 15 amino acids. The CDR3 bases are TGTGCTAGCAGCTTACAACAGGGGGATTCCTACGAGCAGTACTTC. Translation gives CASSLQQGDSYEQYF.

The chain joins TRBV11-1 to TRBJ2-4; D is perhaps TRBD1 (5 bases). The CDR3 has 17 residues. Trimming removed 5 bases at V and 1 base at J, with 18 bases between. Germline values: CDR1 SGHAT, CDR2 FQDESV (reference sequence). DNA for the CDR3: TGTGCCAGCAGCCTTCAGGGTGCACTCGAGGCCAAAAACATTCAGTACTTC. It is translated as CASSLQGALEAKNIQYF.

The chain has TRBV6-1 and TRBJ1-5, with D tentatively TRBD1 (5 bases). V lost 4 bases and J lost 5, with 9 bases in between. This CDR3 contains 13 residues. CDR1 is MNHNS, CDR2 SASEGT, per germline. Written as DNA, the CDR3 is TGTGCCAGCAGTGTCGGGGGTGATCAGCCCCAGCATTTT. Translating gives CASSVGGDQPQHF.

The CDR3 nucleotides are TGTGCCAGCACACCCCGGCAAGGAGGGAATAAAAATGAGCAGTTCTTC. Translating it yields CASTPRQGGNKNEQFF. The chain is built from TRBV6-6 and TRBJ2-1; a possible D gene is TRBD2 (6 bases). Germline CDR1 MNHNY, CDR2 SVGAGI (reference sequence). Trimming pared 7 bases from V and 7 bases from J, leaving 23 bases between. The CDR3 is made up of 16 amino acids.

This chain uses TRBV5-1 with TRBJ2-1; D is unclear. Trimming shortened V by 0 bases and J by 4 bases, and 11 bases separated the two germline ends. Germline V lookup: CDR1 SGHRS, CDR2 YFSETQ. This CDR3 has 15 residues. The CDR3 bases are TGCGCCAGCAGCTTGGAGTTGGTTCAGTACAATGAGCAGTTCTTC. It codes for CASSLELVQYNEQFF.

The genes are TRBV11-2 and TRBJ1-4; D is undetermined. The germline gives CDR1 SGHAT, CDR2 FQNNGV. This CDR3 has 14 amino acids. V was trimmed by 4 bases and J by 1 base, leaving 7 bases between them. The CDR3 DNA sequence: TGTGCCAGCAGCTCCCCGGAAACTAATGAAAAACTGTTTTTT. This sequence encodes CASSSPETNEKLFF.

This clone showed up just once. CDR3 in amino acids: CASKTTLSNQPQHF. The CDR3 coding sequence is TGTGCCAGCAAGACGACACTTAGCAATCAGCCCCAGCATTTT. V gene TRBV27 combines with J gene TRBJ1-5, with unresolved D. V was pared by 7 bases and J by 0 bases, with 10 bases between. Germline V gene data show CDR1 as MNHEY and CDR2 as SMNVEV (reference sequence). The CDR3 loop spans 14 amino acids.

The rearrangement links TRBV11-2 to TRBJ2-3; 9 positions agree with TRBD2. CDR1 and CDR2 (germline): SGHAT, FQNNGV. CDR3 length: 17 amino acids. The V gene end was trimmed by 5 bases and the J gene end by 2 bases; junction bases not matched to a gene: 11. The CDR3 DNA follows: TGTGCCAGCAGCCTGAGCACCAGCGGGGGGCCCACAGATACGCAGTATTTT. It encodes CASSLSTSGGPTDTQYF.

The gene calls are TRBV4-1 and TRBJ2-4; possible D gene TRBD1, 5 bases. Germline V gene lookup returns CDR1 MGHRA and CDR2 YSYEKL. The CDR3 totals 17 residues. V lost 1 base and J lost 0, with 13 bases in between. The CDR3 region is CASSQGIYQGAKNIQYF. CDR3 sequence (DNA): TGCGCCAGCAGCCAAGGAATTTATCAGGGAGCCAAAAACATTCAGTACTTC.

The chain employs TRBV2 and TRBJ1-6; possible D gene TRBD1, 5 bases. Germline V gene data show CDR1 as SNHLY and CDR2 as FYNNEI. The CDR3 totals 14 residues. The V end lost 1 base, the J end lost 10 bases, and 11 bases lay between the germline ends. CDR3 amino acids: CASSEEGASSPLHF. For the CDR3, the DNA is TGTGCCAGCAGTGAAGAAGGGGCATCATCACCCCTCCACTTT.

Only one count was recorded for this clone. Here the CDR3 reads CASSKLGGTGTQYF. For the CDR3, the DNA is TGTGCCAGCAGCAAACTAGGGGGGACGGGGACCCAGTACTTC. The chain uses TRBV5-5 and TRBJ2-5; D is perhaps TRBD1 or TRBD2 (6 bases each). The V gene's germline CDR1 is SGHKS and CDR2 YYEKEE (reference sequence). Trimming took off 4 bases at V and 7 bases at J, with 17 bases between the two ends. The CDR3 consists of 14 residues.

The chain joins TRBV5-4 to TRBJ2-7; possibly TRBD1 for D (6 bases). The CDR3 is 13 amino acids. CDR1 is SGHNT, CDR2 YYREEE, per germline (reference sequence). Deletions cut 5 bases from V and 1 base from J, with 10 bases between. CDR3 in DNA: TGTGCCAGCAGTTTCGACAGGTCCTACGAGCAGTACTTC. Translation gives CASSFDRSYEQYF.

The V call is TRBV7-8, the J call TRBJ1-1, with D uncertain. Germline assignment: CDR1 SGHVS and CDR2 FQNEAQ. Trimming pared 5 bases from V and 2 bases from J, leaving 15 bases between. This CDR3 contains 15 residues. The CDR3 loop is CASSLRETYNTEAFF. CDR3 in DNA: TGTGCCAGCAGCCTTCGCGAGACATACAACACTGAAGCTTTCTTT.

This rearrangement joins TRBV29-1 to TRBJ1-5; tentative D call: TRBD1 (5 bases). Germline V lookup: CDR1 SQVTM, CDR2 ANQGSEA. Trimming left V 5 bases short and J 7 bases short, with 12 bases between. The CDR3 loop spans 12 amino acids. The CDR3 sequence: CSVSNGGQPQHF. CDR3 DNA: TGCAGCGTTTCAAACGGGGGACAGCCCCAGCATTTT.

The chain carries TRBV5-5 and TRBJ2-1; 7 bases agree with TRBD1. The CDR3 consists of 19 residues. Per the germline V gene, CDR1 is SGHKS and CDR2 is YYEKEE (reference sequence). The junction had 15 bases not matched to a gene; V was cut back by 3 bases and J by 0 bases. As DNA, the CDR3 is TGTGCCAGCAGCTCCCCGTTTTCGCCAACAGGGGTCTCCTACAATGAGCAGTTCTTC. The encoded protein is CASSSPFSPTGVSYNEQFF.

The count of this clone is one. The rearrangement joins TRBV10-2 to TRBJ2-2; D is unclear. V was clipped by 6 bases and J by 2 bases, with 7 bases between them. The CDR3 has 13 residues. In germline, CDR1 is WSHSY, CDR2 SAAADI. CDR3 in DNA: TGCGCCAGCAGGGCGGCAAACACCGGGGAGCTGTTTTTT. Translated: CASRAANTGELFF.

This chain connects TRBV6-5 to TRBJ1-2, with D unresolved. Germline lookup yields CDR1 MNHEY and CDR2 SVGAGI. CDR3 length: 14 amino acids. V lost 8 bases, J lost 6 bases, and 19 bases lay in between. The CDR3 DNA is TGTGCCAGCGCAGGATGGATGGGAGGGAATGGCTACACCTTC. It is translated as CASAGWMGGNGYTF.

This clone was observed a few times. The rearrangement joins TRBV15 to TRBJ1-2; D might be TRBD1 (5 bases). The germline gives CDR1 LNHNV, CDR2 YYDKDF (reference sequence). V was shortened by 3 bases and J by 6 bases, with 17 bases between the two germline ends. This CDR3 is 15 amino acids long. The CDR3 loop is CATSRGVRIENGYTF. In nucleotides, the CDR3 is TGTGCCACCAGCAGGGGGGTGAGGATAGAGAATGGCTACACCTTC. Combining the CDR3 with reference TRBV15 and TRBJ1-2 gives the whole variable domain DAMVIQNPRYQVTQFGKPVTLSCSQTLNHNVMYWYQQKSSQAPKLLFHYYDKDFNNEADTPDNFQSRRPNTSFCFLDIRSPGLGDTAMYLCATSRGVRIENGYTFGSGTRLTVV.

This chain joins TRBV5-1 and TRBJ1-2; D remains ambiguous. V was clipped by 0 bases and J by 3 bases, with 6 bases between them. Germline lookup yields CDR1 SGHRS and CDR2 YFSETQ. This CDR3 region has 13 residues. Here the CDR3 DNA reads TGCGCCAGCAGCTTGGAAAGGGACTATGGCTACACCTTC. Its protein is CASSLERDYGYTF.